This T cell receptor beta chain was sequenced during a study of response to subunit inactivated influenza vaccine. TCRdb reprocessed the RT-PCR reads with MiXCR, giving one entry per CDR3 protein. The table lists more than 550,000 distinct CDR3 sequences, approximately 11% of them singletons. V lost 5 bases, J lost 6 bases, and 2 bases stayed unmatched. Germline loops: CDR1 LGHDT, CDR2 YNNKEL (reference sequence). This CDR3 is 13 amino acids long. Another study also made use of these data, one on T cells expressing NK-cell markers. That report adds: The cDNA for TCR beta came from 5'RACE template switching with UMIs. Dominant NKG2C+ clonotypes made up roughly 1.0-7.0% of CD8+ T cells in several donors. These same clonotypes (in four donors) also led the CD3+CD56-NKG2C+ fraction. Certain NKG2C+ T cell clones were expanded, and their HCMV specificity remained unclear.

This sequence originates from a man aged 50-60 years who received an inactivated influenza vaccine. The chain carries TRBV3-1 and TRBJ2-7; the match to TRBD2 covers 12 bases. The starting material was PBMCs from blood, obtained on the day of vaccination. The CDR3 region has the DNA TGTGCCAGCAGCAGACTAGCGGGAGCCGAGCAGTACTTC. Protein: CASSRLAGAEQYF.